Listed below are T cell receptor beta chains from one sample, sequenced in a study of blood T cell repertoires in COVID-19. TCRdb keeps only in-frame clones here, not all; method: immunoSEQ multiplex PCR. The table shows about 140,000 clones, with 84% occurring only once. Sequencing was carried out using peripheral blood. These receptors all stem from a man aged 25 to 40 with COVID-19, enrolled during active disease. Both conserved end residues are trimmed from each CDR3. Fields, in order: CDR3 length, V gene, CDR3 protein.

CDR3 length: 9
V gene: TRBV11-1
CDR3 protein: ASLSGATKF

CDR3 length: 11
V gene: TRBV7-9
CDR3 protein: ASSGTRVSPLH

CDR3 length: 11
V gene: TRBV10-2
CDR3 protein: ASKGQANTEAF

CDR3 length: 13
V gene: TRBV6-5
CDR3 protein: ASSKREFYNSPLH

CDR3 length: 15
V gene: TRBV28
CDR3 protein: ASSLTAGGRRYYGYT

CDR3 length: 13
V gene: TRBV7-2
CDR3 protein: ASSPGGHINEKLF

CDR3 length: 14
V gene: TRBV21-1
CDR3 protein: ASSPGLAGGYNEQF

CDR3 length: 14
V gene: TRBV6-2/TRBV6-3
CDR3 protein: ASSSQTSGATYEQY

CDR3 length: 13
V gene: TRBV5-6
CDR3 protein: ASSASGQGNYGYT

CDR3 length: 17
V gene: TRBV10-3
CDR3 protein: AISDLPPGLAGASNEQY

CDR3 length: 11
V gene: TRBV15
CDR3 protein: ATSRRGSYEQY

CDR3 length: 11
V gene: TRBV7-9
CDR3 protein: ASSPTFDTEAF

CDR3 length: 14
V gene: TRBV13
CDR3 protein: ASSPRGRQGNSPLH

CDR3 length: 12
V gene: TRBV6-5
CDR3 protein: ASRPGTDTGELF

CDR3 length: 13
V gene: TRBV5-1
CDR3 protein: ASSLARGLEETQY

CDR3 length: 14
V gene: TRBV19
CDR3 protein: ASNPSWRASYNEQF

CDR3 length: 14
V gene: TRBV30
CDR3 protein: AWSHSRLSKAYEQY

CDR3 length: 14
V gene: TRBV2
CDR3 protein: ASSDFERITSYEQY

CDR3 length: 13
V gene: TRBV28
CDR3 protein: ASSQTGGRNEKLF

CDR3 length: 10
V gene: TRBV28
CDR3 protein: ASKKGPYEQY

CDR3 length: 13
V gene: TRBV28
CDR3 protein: ASNYPQTVPYGYT

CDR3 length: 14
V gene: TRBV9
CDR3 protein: ASSAGTSGSFGEQF

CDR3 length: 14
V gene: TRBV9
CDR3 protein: ASSTHRDSITDTQY

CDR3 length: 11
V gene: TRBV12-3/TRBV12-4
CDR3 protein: ASSFGDFSPLH

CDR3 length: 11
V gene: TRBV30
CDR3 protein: AWSAGLNTEAF

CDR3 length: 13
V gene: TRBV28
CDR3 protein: ASSPLLDREYEQY

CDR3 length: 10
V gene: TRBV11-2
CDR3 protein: ASSPGQGWAF

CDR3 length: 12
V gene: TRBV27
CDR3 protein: ASSLTGIGDTQY

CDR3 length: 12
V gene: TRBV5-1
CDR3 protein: ASTPPGSRDEQY

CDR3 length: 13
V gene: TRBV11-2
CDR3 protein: ASSLWPGGNQPQH

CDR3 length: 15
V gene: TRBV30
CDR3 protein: AWSRSRGPGGNEKLF

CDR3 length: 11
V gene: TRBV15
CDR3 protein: ATNRQGDDEQY

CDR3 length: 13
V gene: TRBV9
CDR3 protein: ASSVGRAGAEKLF

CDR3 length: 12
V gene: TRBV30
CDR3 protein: AWRQGYRSTEAF

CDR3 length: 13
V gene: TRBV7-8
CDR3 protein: ASSLPSVSGNTIY

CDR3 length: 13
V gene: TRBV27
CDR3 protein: ASSFSQGLQETQY

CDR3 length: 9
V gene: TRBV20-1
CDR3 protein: SAGLAVIQY

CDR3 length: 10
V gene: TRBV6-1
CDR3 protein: ASSLVLYEQY

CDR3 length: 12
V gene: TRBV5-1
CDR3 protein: ASSLDRPTYEQY

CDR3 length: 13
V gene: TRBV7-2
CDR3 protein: ASRSHRESGNTIY

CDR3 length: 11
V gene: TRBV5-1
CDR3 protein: ASSSSPVGGYT

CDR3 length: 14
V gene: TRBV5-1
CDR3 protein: ASSPEGQAKGQPQH

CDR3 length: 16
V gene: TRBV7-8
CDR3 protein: ASSRTSGSPIAKNIQY